The 15 T cell receptor beta chains in this list originate from one sample, sequenced in a study of CD8 T cells in Susac syndrome. RNA in amounts of 0.5 to 1 ug was reverse transcribed with random hexamers. Each CDR3 protein is one row after TCRdb ran MiXCR on the immunoSEQ multiplex PCR reads. Of more than 200,000 distinct CDR3 sequences listed, over 85% are singletons. The sequenced sample was CD4+ T cells from PBMCs. Receptors were obtained from a human donor with multiple sclerosis.

This CDR3 reads CASSSDANTEAFF. The DNA for the CDR3 is TGTGCCAGCAGCTCCGACGCGAACACTGAAGCTTTCTTT. V and J are TRBV9 and TRBJ1-1; D not resolved. V lost 4 bases, J lost 1 base, and 8 bases lay in between. The CDR3 runs to 13 residues. Germline V gene sequence: CDR1 SGDLS, CDR2 YYNGEE. Full variable domain (outside the CDR3, taken from reference TRBV9 and TRBJ1-1): DSGVTQTPKHLITATGQRVTLRCSPRSGDLSVYWYQQSLDQGLQFLIQYYNGEERAKGNILERFSAQQFPDLHSELNLSSLELGDSALYFCASSSDANTEAFFGQGTRLTVV.

This chain uses TRBV25-1 with TRBJ2-5; 12 bases line up with TRBD1. The CDR3 totals 15 residues. V was clipped by 6 bases and J by 4 bases; unmatched bases: 6. Germline V gives CDR1 MGHDK, CDR2 SYGVNS. The CDR3 sequence: CASSTGTGGRETQYF. CDR3 coding DNA: TGTGCCAGCAGCACCGGGACAGGGGGCCGAGAGACCCAGTACTTC.

V and J are TRBV9 and TRBJ2-2, with a tentative D call TRBD1 (5 bases). The CDR3 contains 16 residues. The germline V gene has CDR1 SGDLS and CDR2 YYNGEE. V lost 3 bases and J 0 bases, leaving 12 bases between the germline ends. CDR3 loop: CASSAQAGTNTGELFF. As DNA, the CDR3 is TGTGCCAGCAGCGCCCAAGCAGGGACGAACACCGGGGAGCTGTTTTTT.

The rearrangement joins TRBV15 to TRBJ2-1, with TRBD1 matching 7 bases. Germline V gives CDR1 LNHNV, CDR2 YYDKDF (reference sequence). Trimming removed 0 bases from V and 7 bases from J; junction bases left unmatched: 12. The CDR3 totals 17 residues. CDR3 loop: CATSRDVSRTGSNEQFF. The CDR3 nucleotides are TGTGCCACCAGCAGAGACGTCTCCCGGACAGGCTCAAATGAGCAGTTCTTC.

The chain carries TRBV5-4 and TRBJ2-7; unclear D gene. The CDR3 has 14 residues. The ends were cut back, 0 bases at V and 0 bases at J, with 7 bases in the middle. Per the germline V gene, CDR1 is SGHNT and CDR2 is YYREEE (reference sequence). The CDR3 loop reads CASSLGWDSYEQYF. CDR3 coding DNA: TGTGCCAGCAGCTTGGGGTGGGACTCCTACGAGCAGTACTTC. The full variable domain, rest sourced from reference TRBV5-4 and TRBJ2-7, is ETGVTQSPTHLIKTRGQQVTLRCSSQSGHNTVSWYQQALGQGPQFIFQYYREEENGRGNFPPRFSGLQFPNYSSELNVNALELDDSALYLCASSLGWDSYEQYFGPGTRLTVT.

The chain links TRBV27 to TRBJ2-7, with TRBD1 matching over 7 bases. CDR3 size: 15 residues. The germline CDR1 and CDR2 sequences are MNHEY and SMNVEV (reference sequence). The junction had 9 bases not matched to a gene; V was cut back by 6 bases and J by 1 base. This CDR3 is CASSPTGQLSYEQYV. Here the CDR3 DNA reads TGTGCCAGCAGCCCTACGGGACAGCTTTCCTACGAGCAGTACGTC.

The J gene is TRBJ1-4, the V gene TRBV2; D is possibly TRBD1 (6 bases). The CDR3 runs to 15 residues. V lost 8 bases, J lost 6 bases, and 19 bases lay in between. CDR1 is SNHLY, CDR2 FYNNEI, per germline. The CDR3: CASSLMGGWDEKLFF. The CDR3 nucleotides are TGTGCCAGCTCCCTCATGGGGGGCTGGGATGAAAAACTGTTTTTT.

The chain recombines TRBV5-1 with TRBJ2-7, with D possibly being TRBD1 or TRBD2 (5 bases each). This CDR3 contains 12 residues. Looked up from germline, CDR1 is SGHRS and CDR2 is YFSETQ. V lost 4 bases and J lost 7, with 12 bases in between. CDR3 region: CASSLFGGEQYF. The CDR3, as DNA: TGCGCCAGCAGCCTCTTTGGGGGAGAGCAGTACTTC.

The chain is built from TRBV6-4 and TRBJ2-7; D may be TRBD1 or TRBD2 (7 bases each). Trimming left V 2 bases short and J 0 bases short, with 26 bases between. CDR1 is MRHNA and CDR2 is SNTAGT in the germline V gene. The CDR3 covers 20 residues. This chain's CDR3 is CASSDLRDSGVEGLSYEQYV. CDR3 DNA sequence: TGTGCCAGCAGTGACCTCCGGGACAGCGGGGTTGAGGGACTCTCCTACGAGCAGTACGTC.

This chain joins TRBV13 and TRBJ2-7; 7 bases fit TRBD2. CDR3 length: 15 residues. Germline trimming cut 4 bases from V and 2 bases from J; bases unmatched to any gene: 8. Germline V lookup: CDR1 PRHDT, CDR2 FYEKMQ (reference sequence). The CDR3 DNA follows: TGTGCCAGCAGCTCCCGGGGGGTAAACACCTACGAGCAGTACTTC. Translating gives CASSSRGVNTYEQYF.

The chain links TRBV6-5 to TRBJ1-5; 8 nucleotides align to TRBD1. Germline V gene data show CDR1 as MNHEY and CDR2 as SVGAGI. With V trimmed by 6 bases and J by 4 bases, 8 bases remained unmatched. The CDR3 sequence is 15 residues long. CDR3 in DNA: TGTGCCAGCAGCCAGGACAGGGACGAGAATCAGCCCCAGCATTTT. This gives the protein CASSQDRDENQPQHF.

The chain has TRBV25-1 and TRBJ2-5; D perhaps matches TRBD2 (5 bases). V was pared by 5 bases and J by 0 bases, with 19 bases between. The germline V gene has CDR1 MGHDK and CDR2 SYGVNS. This CDR3 has 17 residues. Written as DNA, the CDR3 is TGTGCCAGCAGTAGTGCGGGCCCCGATCAGTACCAAGAGACCCAGTACTTC. This translates into CASSSAGPDQYQETQYF.

V gene TRBV5-4 combines with J gene TRBJ2-1; TRBD2 is a possible D gene (5 bases). CDR1 and CDR2 from the germline V gene are SGHNT and YYREEE (reference sequence). Between the trimmed V and J ends, which lost 0 bases and 0 bases, there was a span of 10 bases. The CDR3 length is 16 residues. The CDR3 loop reads CASSLGADSSYNEQFF. CDR3 coding DNA: TGTGCCAGCAGCTTGGGAGCGGATAGCTCCTACAATGAGCAGTTCTTC.

The chain employs TRBV20-1 and TRBJ1-1, with 8 bases identical to TRBD1. Unmatched junction bases numbered 16, after V lost 6 bases and J lost 4 bases. Germline loops: CDR1 DFQATT, CDR2 SNEGSKA (reference sequence). This CDR3 has 16 amino acids. The CDR3 is CSASSRGRVWSTEAFF. The CDR3 nucleotides are TGCAGTGCCTCGAGCAGGGGGCGGGTCTGGTCCACTGAAGCTTTCTTT.

CDR3 sequence (DNA): TGCGCCAGCCCCACTCCGAACGACGGACCCTACGAGCAGTACTTC. Its protein is CASPTPNDGPYEQYF. The chain joins TRBV23-1 to TRBJ2-7; no clear D. TRBV23-1 is filed as an ORF, its function uncertain. The length of the CDR3 is 15 residues. Trimming pared 8 bases from V and 2 bases from J, leaving 19 bases between.